Below are 12 T cell receptor beta chains sequenced from a single sample in a study of blood T cell repertoires in COVID-19. Sequenced by immunoSEQ multiplex PCR; TCRdb stores in-frame clones only, minus some. The sample holds over 25,000 clones; roughly nine tenths are singletons and the top ten take 8.4%. Sequences were obtained from peripheral blood. These receptors were obtained from a man in his 70s with active or convalescent COVID-19.

This clone was picked up one time. The rearrangement links TRBV7-2 to TRBJ1-1, with D possibly being TRBD1 (5 bases). Germline CDR1 is SGHTA and CDR2 is FQGNSA. The V and J ends lost 1 base and 1 base respectively, with 13 bases between them. The CDR3 is made up of 16 amino acids. For the CDR3, the DNA is TGTGCCAGCAGCTTAGGCCAGGGAGGGGCGAACACTGAAGCTTTCTTT. This translates into CASSLGQGGANTEAFF.

The chain has TRBV9 and TRBJ2-7; TRBD1 matches 8 bases. The CDR3 spans 14 residues. The V gene end was trimmed by 0 bases and the J gene end by 5 bases; junction bases not matched to a gene: 4. Germline V gene data show CDR1 as SGDLS and CDR2 as YYNGEE. The CDR3 reads CASSVGQGFDEQYF. In nucleotides, the CDR3 is TGTGCCAGCAGCGTAGGACAGGGGTTCGACGAGCAGTACTTC.

The chain employs TRBV24-1 and TRBJ2-1; possible D gene TRBD1, 6 bases. The V gene's germline CDR1 is KGHDR and CDR2 SFDVKD. V was trimmed by 5 bases and J by 6 bases, leaving 19 bases between them. There are 16 residues in the CDR3. The CDR3 nucleotides are TGTGCCACCAGTGGGGGGCTCCAGGGGAGAGGCAATGAGCAGTTCTTC. Protein: CATSGGLQGRGNEQFF.

The rearrangement joins TRBV12-3 or TRBV12-4 to TRBJ2-2; TRBD1 aligns across 7 bases. The CDR3 loop spans 13 amino acids. V gave up 6 bases and J gave up 7 bases; unmatched junction bases: 5. The CDR3 DNA sequence: TGTGCCAGCAGGGCCGGGACAGACGGGGAGCTGTTTTTT. Translation gives CASRAGTDGELFF.

This chain joins TRBV18 and TRBJ2-5; D is undetermined. Trimming removed 0 bases from V and 4 bases from J, with 9 bases in between. CDR3 length equals 14 residues. Germline-derived CDR1 and CDR2 are KGHSH and LQKENI. CDR3 DNA: TGTGCCAGCTCACCACCCGGTTCGGGAGAGACCCAGTACTTC. Protein product: CASSPPGSGETQYF.

The table lists this clone with a count of one. The J gene is TRBJ2-2, the V gene TRBV27, with TRBD2 identical over 13 bases. Germline V gene sequence: CDR1 MNHEY, CDR2 SMNVEV (reference sequence). V shed 6 bases, J shed 1 base, and the junction held 5 bases outside the gene matches. This CDR3 is built from 17 residues. The CDR3 reads CASSALAGGGNTGELFF. The CDR3, as DNA: TGTGCCAGCAGCGCACTAGCGGGAGGGGGGAACACCGGGGAGCTGTTTTTT.

The rearrangement joins TRBV18 to TRBJ2-2; 7 nucleotides agree with TRBD2. The CDR3 totals 18 residues. Germline V gene sequence: CDR1 KGHSH, CDR2 LQKENI. V gave up 0 bases and J gave up 7 bases; unmatched junction bases: 14. CDR3 in amino acids: CASSPPNYSFGGIGELFF. The DNA of the CDR3 is TGTGCCAGCTCACCACCGAATTATTCGTTCGGGGGGATCGGGGAGCTGTTTTTT.

This chain connects TRBV5-1 to TRBJ2-5; maybe TRBD2 (5 bases). The CDR3 totals 15 residues. The V end was cut by 2 bases, the J end by 5 bases, with 16 bases between. Looked up from germline, CDR1 is SGHRS and CDR2 is YFSETQ. CDR3 loop: CASSFPGKRRETQYF. The CDR3 nucleotides are TGCGCCAGCAGCTTTCCCGGGAAGAGGAGGGAGACCCAGTACTTC.

The J gene is TRBJ2-1, the V gene TRBV6-5; 8 bases fit TRBD2. V shed 0 bases, J shed 8 bases, and the junction held 6 bases outside the gene matches. Germline V gene lookup returns CDR1 MNHEY and CDR2 SVGAGI. The CDR3 totals 15 residues. The chain's CDR3 is CASSYSTGGWYEQFF. The CDR3 DNA is TGTGCCAGCAGTTACTCAACGGGAGGGTGGTATGAGCAGTTCTTC.

V and J are TRBV15 and TRBJ1-1, with D unresolved. In germline, CDR1 is LNHNV, CDR2 YYDKDF (reference sequence). The CDR3 length is 12 residues. With 3 bases removed from V and 3 bases from J, the gap between germline ends came to 5 bases. Written as DNA, the CDR3 is TGTGCCACCAGCAGGAGATACACTGAAGCTTTCTTT. This gives the protein CATSRRYTEAFF. Full variable domain (outside the CDR3, taken from reference TRBV15 and TRBJ1-1): DAMVIQNPRYQVTQFGKPVTLSCSQTLNHNVMYWYQQKSSQAPKLLFHYYDKDFNNEADTPDNFQSRRPNTSFCFLDIRSPGLGDTAMYLCATSRRYTEAFFGQGTRLTVV.

The chain carries TRBV19 and TRBJ1-3; D is uncertain. This CDR3 spans 14 amino acids. The germline V and J ends were trimmed by 7 bases and 1 base, with 11 bases remaining between them. CDR1 LNHDA and CDR2 SQIVND come from the germline V gene (reference sequence). Here the CDR3 DNA reads TGTGCCAGTAAAGTTTCGGGATCTGGAAACACCATATATTTT. Protein sequence: CASKVSGSGNTIYF.

The gene calls are TRBV9 and TRBJ2-3; D possibly corresponds to TRBD2 (7 bases). V was cut by 4 bases and J by 2 bases, with 23 bases left in between. The CDR3 runs 18 residues. CDR1 SGDLS and CDR2 YYNGEE come from the germline V gene. The CDR3 DNA reads TGTGCCAGCAGCAACCGGAAAGGGGGGGGGCCCATCACAGATACGCAGTATTTT. This gives the protein CASSNRKGGGPITDTQYF.